These 20 T cell receptor beta chains came from one sample sequenced in a study of TIL therapy for anti-PD-1-resistant metastatic lung cancer (dated by TCRdb to about 2021). The immunoSEQ v3 hsTCRB kit was used to amplify TCR beta CDR3 regions from genomic DNA through bias-controlled multiplex PCR. TCRdb carries this immuneACCESS record with in-frame sequences only. Its versions omit some clonotypes, under half of them owing to an unresolved V gene in the studies checked, with the rest unexplained. The sample table records about 36,000 clones; about 73% of these occur just once. The ten largest clones capture approximately 5.3% of the sample. Read against the paper, the sample's time point label means: pre-treatment sample, taken before nivolumab and TIL therapy. The sample consisted of blood, taken at baseline. Receptors originate from a person aged 25 to 80 with non-small cell lung cancer.

The rearrangement joins TRBV5-1 to TRBJ2-7; 10 positions match TRBD2. The junction had 15 bases not matched to a gene; V was cut back by 3 bases and J by 0 bases. The germline V gene encodes CDR1 SGHRS and CDR2 YFSETQ. The CDR3 totals 19 residues. In nucleotides, the CDR3 is TGCGCCAGCAGCTCCCCTAGCGGGGGCGACGCTCCTAGCTCCTACGAGCAGTACTTC. Translating it yields CASSSPSGGDAPSSYEQYF.

This clone was picked up a small number of times. The chain combines TRBV19 with TRBJ2-3; 7 bases fit TRBD2. Losses at the gene ends were 1 base for V and 4 bases for J; bases not matched to a gene: 2. The germline V gene has CDR1 LNHDA and CDR2 SQIVND (reference sequence). The CDR3 sequence is 14 residues long. The CDR3 loop reads CASSIGGGADTQYF. As DNA, the CDR3 is TGTGCCAGTAGTATAGGTGGGGGGGCAGATACGCAGTATTTT. Based on the CDR3 plus reference TRBV19 and TRBJ2-3, the full variable domain is DGGITQSPKYLFRKEGQNVTLSCEQNLNHDAMYWYRQDPGQGLRLIYYSQIVNDFQKGDIAEGYSVSREKKESFPLTVTSAQKNPTAFYLCASSIGGGADTQYFGPGTRLTVL.

V gene TRBV27 combines with J gene TRBJ2-2; D remains unclear. Germline assignment: CDR1 MNHEY and CDR2 SMNVEV (reference sequence). This CDR3 is 15 amino acids long. Trimming pared 4 bases from V and 0 bases from J, leaving 9 bases between. Here the CDR3 reads CASSWGKSNTGELFF. The CDR3 region has the DNA TGTGCCAGCAGTTGGGGTAAATCGAACACCGGGGAGCTGTTTTTT.

V and J are TRBV6-6 and TRBJ1-6; 7 bases fit TRBD1. V lost 2 bases to trimming and J lost 8 bases; unmatched junction nucleotides: 6. Per germline, CDR1 MNHNY and CDR2 SVGAGI (reference sequence). The CDR3 runs to 15 residues. Here the CDR3 reads CASSYHRGQDSPLHF. In nucleotides, the CDR3 is TGTGCCAGCAGTTACCACAGGGGCCAGGATTCACCCCTCCACTTT.

This clone was seen a few times. The chain uses TRBV30 and TRBJ1-1, with D maybe TRBD1 (5 bases). The CDR3 consists of 13 residues. Trimming pared 2 bases from V and 0 bases from J, leaving 7 bases between. Germline lookup yields CDR1 GTSNPN and CDR2 SVGIG (reference sequence). DNA for the CDR3: TGTGCCTGGAGTTTACAGGTGAACACTGAAGCTTTCTTT. It is translated as CAWSLQVNTEAFF.

This clone was observed a few times. This sample also contains other DNA sequences that code for the same CDR3. The J gene is TRBJ2-7, the V gene TRBV7-2; a possible D gene is TRBD2 (5 bases). V lost 5 bases and J lost 4, with 9 bases in between. The length of the CDR3 is 12 residues. Germline CDR1 and CDR2: SGHTA and FQGNSA. DNA for the CDR3: TGTGCCAGCAGCCCTGGCGGGTACGAGCAGTACTTC. Translation gives CASSPGGYEQYF.

The chain recombines TRBV6-6 with TRBJ2-2; D is ambiguous. The CDR3 extends over 15 amino acids. Trimming left V 0 bases short and J 4 bases short, with 9 bases between. Germline-derived CDR1 and CDR2 are MNHNY and SVGAGI (reference sequence). DNA of the CDR3: TGTGCCAGCAGTTACTCTTCAGGAGTCACCGGGGAGCTGTTTTTT. Its protein product is CASSYSSGVTGELFF.

CDR3 loop: CASSLYSSNQPQHF. CDR3 sequence (DNA): TGTGCCAGCAGTCTCTATTCAAGCAATCAGCCCCAGCATTTT. V usage is TRBV28 and J usage is TRBJ1-5, with no clear D. The germline V gene has CDR1 MDHEN and CDR2 SYDVKM. The CDR3 totals 14 residues. The ends were cut back, 5 bases at V and 1 base at J, with 9 bases in the middle.

This chain links TRBV7-8 with TRBJ2-7, with 10 bases aligning to TRBD2. There are 13 residues in the CDR3. The V segment lost 8 bases and the J segment 4 bases; nucleotides outside the gene matches: 5. The germline gives CDR1 SGHVS, CDR2 FQNEAQ. The CDR3 protein is CASGAGGPYEQYF. As DNA, the CDR3 is TGTGCCAGCGGAGCGGGAGGGCCTTACGAGCAGTACTTC.

V gene TRBV29-1 combines with J gene TRBJ2-3; no firm D call. Trimming pared 6 bases from V and 1 base from J, leaving 8 bases between. Germline V lookup: CDR1 SQVTM, CDR2 ANQGSEA. The CDR3 is 12 amino acids. CDR3 DNA sequence: TGCAGCGTAGCTGGGGGCACAGATACGCAGTATTTT. Amino acid sequence: CSVAGGTDTQYF.

The chain carries TRBV2 and TRBJ2-7, with a tentative D call TRBD1 (7 bases). Germline V gene data show CDR1 as SNHLY and CDR2 as FYNNEI. This CDR3 comprises 15 residues. With 2 bases removed from V and 5 bases from J, the gap between germline ends came to 16 bases. This CDR3 is CASSETRDSIDEQYF. DNA of the CDR3: TGTGCCAGCAGTGAAACGCGGGACAGCATAGACGAGCAGTACTTC.

The J gene is TRBJ2-3, the V gene TRBV10-3; 14 bases line up with TRBD2. The CDR3 consists of 16 residues. V dropped 4 bases and J dropped 3; count of bases not matched to a gene: 3. The germline V gene encodes CDR1 ENHRY and CDR2 SYGVKD. This chain's CDR3 is CAISAGLAGGTDTQYF. The CDR3 DNA sequence: TGTGCCATCAGTGCCGGACTAGCGGGAGGAACAGATACGCAGTATTTT.

The chain combines TRBV5-6 with TRBJ2-7, with D perhaps TRBD2 (5 bases). The germline gives CDR1 SGHDT, CDR2 YYEEEE. The ends were cut back, 1 base at V and 2 bases at J, with 16 bases in the middle. The CDR3 totals 16 residues. CDR3 sequence: CASSLSKRALTYEQYF. For the CDR3, the DNA is TGTGCCAGCAGCTTGTCGAAGAGGGCTCTGACCTACGAGCAGTACTTC.

This chain joins TRBV5-1 and TRBJ2-5, with TRBD1 as a possible D gene (6 bases). V was shortened by 0 bases and J by 5 bases, with 8 bases between the two germline ends. This CDR3 spans 13 amino acids. Germline V CDR1 and CDR2: SGHRS, YFSETQ. The CDR3, as DNA: TGCGCCAGCAGCTTGGGGGGGCCTGAGACCCAGTACTTC. Translated, it gives CASSLGGPETQYF.

The rearrangement joins TRBV18 to TRBJ2-2, with D possibly TRBD2 on 5 matching bases. The V end was cut by 3 bases, the J end by 1 base, with 15 bases between. The germline V gene has CDR1 KGHSH and CDR2 LQKENI. The CDR3 totals 17 residues. This CDR3 reads CASSPLGTGMNTGELFF. The CDR3 DNA follows: TGTGCCAGCTCACCCCTGGGTACGGGGATGAACACCGGGGAGCTGTTTTTT.

CDR3 amino acids: CASSYSTAIPYNEQFF. For the CDR3, the DNA is TGTGCCAGCAGTTACTCGACAGCGATCCCCTACAATGAGCAGTTCTTC. The V call is TRBV6-5, the J call TRBJ2-1; D possibly corresponds to TRBD1 (5 bases). CDR1 is MNHEY and CDR2 is SVGAGI in the germline V gene. The CDR3 is 16 residues long. The germline V and J ends were trimmed by 0 bases and 2 bases, with 11 bases remaining between them.

This clone showed up just once. The chain employs TRBV10-3 and TRBJ1-1, with D possibly matching TRBD1 (5 bases). Germline-derived CDR1 and CDR2 are ENHRY and SYGVKD. The CDR3 is made up of 15 amino acids. V lost 7 bases and J 4 bases, leaving 19 bases between the germline ends. The chain's CDR3 is CAITDGGGTGTEAFF. The CDR3 bases are TGTGCCATCACTGACGGGGGGGGGACTGGCACTGAAGCTTTCTTT.

The genes are TRBV9 and TRBJ1-2; D ambiguous. V lost 4 bases and J 4 bases, leaving 8 bases between the germline ends. In germline, CDR1 is SGDLS, CDR2 YYNGEE. The CDR3 extends over 12 amino acids. As DNA, the CDR3 is TGTGCCAGCAGCATCGGACCCTATGGCTACACCTTC. Translation gives CASSIGPYGYTF.

This chain links TRBV9 with TRBJ1-6, with D tentatively TRBD1 (6 bases). V dropped 5 bases and J dropped 5 bases, with 14 bases sitting between them. Germline CDR1 reads SGDLS; CDR2 reads YYNGEE. The CDR3 is 15 residues long. CDR3: CASRRGTGNNSPLHF. DNA of the CDR3: TGTGCCAGCAGAAGGGGGACGGGGAATAATTCACCCCTCCACTTT.

The rearrangement joins TRBV7-3 to TRBJ2-7; the D call may be TRBD1 or TRBD2 (5 bases each). CDR3 length: 15 amino acids. Trimming removed 2 bases at V and 3 bases at J, with 14 bases between. CDR1 is SGHTA, CDR2 FQGTGA, per germline. The CDR3 region is CASSLGAGAGYEQYF. Written as DNA, the CDR3 is TGTGCCAGCAGCTTAGGGGCTGGGGCGGGCTACGAGCAGTACTTC.